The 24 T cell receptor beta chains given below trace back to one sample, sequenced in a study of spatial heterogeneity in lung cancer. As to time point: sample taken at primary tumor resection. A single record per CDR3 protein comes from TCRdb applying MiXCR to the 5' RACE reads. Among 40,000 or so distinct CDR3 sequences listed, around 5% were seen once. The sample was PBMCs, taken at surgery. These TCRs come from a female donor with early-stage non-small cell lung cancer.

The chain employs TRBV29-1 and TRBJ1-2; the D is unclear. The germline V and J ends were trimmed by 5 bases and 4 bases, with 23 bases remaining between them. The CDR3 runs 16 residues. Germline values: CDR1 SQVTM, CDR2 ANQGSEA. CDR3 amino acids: CSVSWVSAQAGYGYTF. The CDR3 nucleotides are TGCAGCGTTTCTTGGGTCTCGGCTCAGGCGGGCTATGGCTACACCTTC. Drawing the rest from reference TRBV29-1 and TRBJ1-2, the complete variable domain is SAVISQKPSRDICQRGTSLTIQCQVDSQVTMMFWYRQQPGQSLTLIATANQGSEATYESGFVIDKFPISRPNLTFSTLTVSNMSPEDSSIYLCSVSWVSAQAGYGYTFGSGTRLTVV.

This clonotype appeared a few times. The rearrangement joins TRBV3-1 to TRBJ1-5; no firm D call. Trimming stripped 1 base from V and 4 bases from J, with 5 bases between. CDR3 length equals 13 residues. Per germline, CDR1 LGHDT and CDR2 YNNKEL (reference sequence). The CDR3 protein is CASSQALNQPQHF. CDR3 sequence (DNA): TGTGCCAGCAGCCAAGCCCTGAATCAGCCCCAGCATTTT.

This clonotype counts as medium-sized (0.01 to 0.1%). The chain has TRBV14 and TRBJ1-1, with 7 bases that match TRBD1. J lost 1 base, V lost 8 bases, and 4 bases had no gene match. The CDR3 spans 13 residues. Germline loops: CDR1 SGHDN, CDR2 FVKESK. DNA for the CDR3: TGTGCCAGCCGGACAGGCCAGAACACTGAAGCTTTCTTT. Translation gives CASRTGQNTEAFF. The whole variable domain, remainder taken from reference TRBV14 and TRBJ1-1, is EAGVTQFPSHSVIEKGQTVTLRCDPISGHDNLYWYRRVMGKEIKFLLHFVKESKQDESGMPNNRFLAERTGGTYSTLKVQPAELEDSGVYFCASRTGQNTEAFFGQGTRLTVV.

CDR3 DNA sequence: TGTGCCAGCAGCCAGCTGACTAACACCGGGGAGCTGTTTTTT. Encoded protein: CASSQLTNTGELFF. This chain uses TRBV3-1 with TRBJ2-2; D ambiguous. V gave up 3 bases and J gave up 2 bases, with 7 bases separating them. The germline V gene encodes CDR1 LGHDT and CDR2 YNNKEL (reference sequence). The CDR3 is made up of 14 amino acids.

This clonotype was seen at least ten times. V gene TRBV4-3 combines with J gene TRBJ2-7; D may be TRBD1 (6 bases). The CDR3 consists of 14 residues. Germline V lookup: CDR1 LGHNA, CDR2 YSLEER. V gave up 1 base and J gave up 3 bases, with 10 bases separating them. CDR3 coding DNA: TGCGCCAGCAGCCAAGGGTCACAGGGCTACGAGCAGTACTTC. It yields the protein CASSQGSQGYEQYF.

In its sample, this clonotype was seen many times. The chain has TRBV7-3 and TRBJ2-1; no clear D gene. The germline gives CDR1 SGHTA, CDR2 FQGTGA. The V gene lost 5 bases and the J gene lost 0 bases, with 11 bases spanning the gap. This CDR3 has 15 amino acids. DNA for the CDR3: TGTGCCAGCAGCGTACTCCCGAGCTCCTACAATGAGCAGTTCTTC. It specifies CASSVLPSSYNEQFF.

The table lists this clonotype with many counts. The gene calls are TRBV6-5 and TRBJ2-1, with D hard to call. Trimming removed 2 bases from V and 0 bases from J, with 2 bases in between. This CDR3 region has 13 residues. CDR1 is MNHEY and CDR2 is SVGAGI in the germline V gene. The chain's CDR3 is CASSYASYNEQFF. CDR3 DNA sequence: TGTGCCAGCAGTTACGCCTCCTACAATGAGCAGTTCTTC.

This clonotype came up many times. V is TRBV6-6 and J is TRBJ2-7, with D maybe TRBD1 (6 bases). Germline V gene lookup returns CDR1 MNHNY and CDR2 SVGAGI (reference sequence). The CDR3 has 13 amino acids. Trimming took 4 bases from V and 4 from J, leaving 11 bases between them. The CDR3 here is CASSFPQGYEQYF. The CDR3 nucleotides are TGTGCCAGCAGTTTTCCACAGGGTTACGAGCAGTACTTC.

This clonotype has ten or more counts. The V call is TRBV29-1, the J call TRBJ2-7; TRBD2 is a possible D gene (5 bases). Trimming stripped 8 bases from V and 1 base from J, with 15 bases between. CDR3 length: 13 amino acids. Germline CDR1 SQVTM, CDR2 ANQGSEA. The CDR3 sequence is CSIQPSGSYEQYF. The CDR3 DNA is TGCAGCATCCAGCCCAGCGGTTCCTACGAGCAGTACTTC.

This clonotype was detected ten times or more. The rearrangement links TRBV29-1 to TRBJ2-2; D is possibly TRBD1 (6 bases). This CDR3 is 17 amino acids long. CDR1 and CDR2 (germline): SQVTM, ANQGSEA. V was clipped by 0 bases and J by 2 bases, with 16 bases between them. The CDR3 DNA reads TGCAGCGTTGAAGATCGGCTTGTAGGGGGAAACACCGGGGAGCTGTTTTTT. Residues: CSVEDRLVGGNTGELFF.

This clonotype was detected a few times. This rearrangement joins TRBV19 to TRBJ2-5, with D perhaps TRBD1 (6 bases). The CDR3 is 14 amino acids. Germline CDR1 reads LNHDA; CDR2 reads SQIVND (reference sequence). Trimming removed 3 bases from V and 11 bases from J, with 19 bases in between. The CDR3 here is CASSIPGTGTFQYF. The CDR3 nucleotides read TGTGCCAGTAGTATCCCCGGCACAGGGACCTTTCAGTACTTC.

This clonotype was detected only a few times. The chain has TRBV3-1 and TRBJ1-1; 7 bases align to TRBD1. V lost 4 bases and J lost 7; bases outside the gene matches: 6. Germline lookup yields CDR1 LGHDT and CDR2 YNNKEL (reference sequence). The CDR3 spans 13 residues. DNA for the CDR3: TGTGCCAGCAGCCGGGACAGTTTCATTGAAGCTTTCTTT. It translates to CASSRDSFIEAFF.

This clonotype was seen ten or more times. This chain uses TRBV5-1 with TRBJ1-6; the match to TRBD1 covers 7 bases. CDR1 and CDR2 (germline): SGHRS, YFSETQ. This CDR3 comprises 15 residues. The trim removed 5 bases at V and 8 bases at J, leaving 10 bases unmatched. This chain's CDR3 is CASRLGDSSDSPLHF. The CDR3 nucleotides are TGCGCCAGCAGACTAGGGGACAGCTCCGATTCACCCCTCCACTTT.

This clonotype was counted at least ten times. CDR3 in DNA: TGTGCCAGCAGCGTAGGGCCCTCCTACGAGCAGTACTTC. Residues: CASSVGPSYEQYF. The V call is TRBV9, the J call TRBJ2-7; D is undetermined. Looked up from germline, CDR1 is SGDLS and CDR2 is YYNGEE. V lost 0 bases to trimming and J lost 0 bases, with 4 bases between them. The CDR3 contains 13 residues. Using reference TRBV9 and TRBJ2-7 for the parts outside the CDR3, the full variable domain is DSGVTQTPKHLITATGQRVTLRCSPRSGDLSVYWYQQSLDQGLQFLIQYYNGEERAKGNILERFSAQQFPDLHSELNLSSLELGDSALYFCASSVGPSYEQYFGPGTRLTVT.

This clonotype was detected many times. CDR3 sequence reads: CSALRAGYGYTF. In nucleotides, the CDR3 is TGCAGTGCTCTTCGAGCGGGTTATGGCTACACCTTC. The chain employs TRBV20-1 and TRBJ1-2; the D is unclear. CDR3 length equals 12 residues. The germline V gene encodes CDR1 DFQATT and CDR2 SNEGSKA (reference sequence). Trimming left V 5 bases short and J 5 bases short, with 12 bases between.

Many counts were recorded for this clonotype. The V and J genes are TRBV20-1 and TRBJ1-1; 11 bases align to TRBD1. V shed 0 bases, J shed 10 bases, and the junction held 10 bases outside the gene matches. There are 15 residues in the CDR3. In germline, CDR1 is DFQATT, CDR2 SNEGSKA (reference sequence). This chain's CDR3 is CSARDSGTGGLGAFF. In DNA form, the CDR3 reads TGCAGTGCTAGAGATTCGGGGACAGGGGGTCTCGGAGCTTTCTTT.

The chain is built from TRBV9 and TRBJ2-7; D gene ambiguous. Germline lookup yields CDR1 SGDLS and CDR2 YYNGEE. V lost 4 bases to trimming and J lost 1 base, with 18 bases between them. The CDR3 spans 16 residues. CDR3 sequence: CASSPSPGRVSYEQYF. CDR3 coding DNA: TGTGCCAGCAGCCCTTCCCCTGGTCGGGTATCCTACGAGCAGTACTTC. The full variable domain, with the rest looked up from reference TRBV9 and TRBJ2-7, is DSGVTQTPKHLITATGQRVTLRCSPRSGDLSVYWYQQSLDQGLQFLIQYYNGEERAKGNILERFSAQQFPDLHSELNLSSLELGDSALYFCASSPSPGRVSYEQYFGPGTRLTVT.

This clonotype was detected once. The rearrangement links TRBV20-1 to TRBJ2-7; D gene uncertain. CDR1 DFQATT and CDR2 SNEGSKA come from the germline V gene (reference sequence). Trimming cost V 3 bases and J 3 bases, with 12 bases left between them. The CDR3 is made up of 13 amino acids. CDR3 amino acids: CSARGRTNYEQYF. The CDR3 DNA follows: TGCAGTGCTAGGGGCAGGACCAACTACGAGCAGTACTTC.

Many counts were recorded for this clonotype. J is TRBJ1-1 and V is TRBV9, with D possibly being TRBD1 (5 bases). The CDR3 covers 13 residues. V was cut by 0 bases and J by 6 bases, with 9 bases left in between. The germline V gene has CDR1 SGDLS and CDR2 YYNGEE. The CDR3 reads CASSVAGTSEAFF. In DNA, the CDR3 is TGTGCCAGCAGCGTAGCAGGGACCTCTGAAGCTTTCTTT.

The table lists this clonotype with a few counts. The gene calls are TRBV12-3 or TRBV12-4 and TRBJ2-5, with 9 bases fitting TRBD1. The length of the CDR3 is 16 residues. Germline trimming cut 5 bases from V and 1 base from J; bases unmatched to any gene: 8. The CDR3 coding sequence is TGTGCCAGCAGTCAACAGGGGGCGCCCCGCCAAGAGACCCAGTACTTC. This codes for CASSQQGAPRQETQYF.

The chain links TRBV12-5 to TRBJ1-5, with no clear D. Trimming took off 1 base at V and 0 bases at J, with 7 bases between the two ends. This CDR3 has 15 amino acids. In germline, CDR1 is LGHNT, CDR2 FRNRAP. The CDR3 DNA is TGTGCTAGTGGTTTGGGAGAGGTTAGCAATCAGCCCCAGCATTTT. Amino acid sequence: CASGLGEVSNQPQHF. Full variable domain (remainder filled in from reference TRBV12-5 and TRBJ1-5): DARVTQTPRHKVTEMGQEVTMRCQPILGHNTVFWYRQTMMQGLELLAYFRNRAPLDDSGMPKDRFSAEMPDATLATLKIQPSEPRDSAVYFCASGLGEVSNQPQHFGDGTRLSIL.

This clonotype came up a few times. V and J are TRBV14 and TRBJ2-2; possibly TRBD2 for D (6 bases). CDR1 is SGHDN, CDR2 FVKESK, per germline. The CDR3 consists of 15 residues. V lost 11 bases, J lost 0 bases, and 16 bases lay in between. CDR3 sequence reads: CAVRAGPPNTGELFF. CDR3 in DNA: TGTGCCGTCAGGGCGGGACCCCCGAACACCGGGGAGCTGTTTTTT.

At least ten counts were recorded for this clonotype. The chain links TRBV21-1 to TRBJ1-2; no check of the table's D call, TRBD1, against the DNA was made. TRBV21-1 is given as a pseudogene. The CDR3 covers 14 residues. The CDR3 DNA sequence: TGTGCCAGCAGCCTTCGAACAGGGGACTATGGCTACACCTTC. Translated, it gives CASSLRTGDYGYTF.

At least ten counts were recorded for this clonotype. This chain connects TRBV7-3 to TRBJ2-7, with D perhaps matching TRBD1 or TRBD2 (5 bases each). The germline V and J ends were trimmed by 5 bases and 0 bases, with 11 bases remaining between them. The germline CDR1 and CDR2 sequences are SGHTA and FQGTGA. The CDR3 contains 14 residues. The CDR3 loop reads CASSPTGTSYEQYF. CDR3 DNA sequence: TGTGCCAGCAGCCCTACCGGGACCTCCTACGAGCAGTACTTC.